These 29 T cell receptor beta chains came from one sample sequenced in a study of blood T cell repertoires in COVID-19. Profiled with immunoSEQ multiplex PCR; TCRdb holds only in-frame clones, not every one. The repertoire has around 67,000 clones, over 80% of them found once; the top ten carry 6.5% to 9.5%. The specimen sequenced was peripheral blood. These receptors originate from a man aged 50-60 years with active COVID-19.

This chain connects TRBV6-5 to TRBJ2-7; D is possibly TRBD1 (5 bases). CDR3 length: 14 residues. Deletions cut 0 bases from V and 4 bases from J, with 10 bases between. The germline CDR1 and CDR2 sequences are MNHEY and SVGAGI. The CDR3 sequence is CASSYSPGQYEQYF. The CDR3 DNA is TGTGCCAGCAGTTACTCTCCAGGGCAGTACGAGCAGTACTTC.

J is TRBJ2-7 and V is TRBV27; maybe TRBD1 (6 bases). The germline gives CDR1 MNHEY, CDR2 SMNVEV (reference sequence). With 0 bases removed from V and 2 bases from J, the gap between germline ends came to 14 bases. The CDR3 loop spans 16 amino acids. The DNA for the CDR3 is TGTGCCAGCAGTTTATCTTACGACAGGACCCCCTACGAGCAGTACTTC. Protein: CASSLSYDRTPYEQYF.

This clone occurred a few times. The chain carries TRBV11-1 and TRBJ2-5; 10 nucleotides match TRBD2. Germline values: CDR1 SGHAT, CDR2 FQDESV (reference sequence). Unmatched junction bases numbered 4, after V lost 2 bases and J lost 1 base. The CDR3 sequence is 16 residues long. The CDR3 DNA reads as TGTGCCAGCAGCTTATTTTTAGCGGGGGGCCAAGAGACCCAGTACTTC. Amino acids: CASSLFLAGGQETQYF. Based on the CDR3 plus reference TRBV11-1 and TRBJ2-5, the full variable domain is EAEVAQSPRYKITEKSQAVAFWCDPISGHATLYWYRQILGQGPELLVQFQDESVVDDSQLPKDRFSAERLKGVDSTLKIQPAELGDSAMYLCASSLFLAGGQETQYFGPGTRLLVL.

The CDR3 protein is CASSLGGRGDTQYF. The CDR3 nucleotides read TGTGCCAGCAGCCTGGGAGGTCGGGGAGATACGCAGTATTTT. The chain couples TRBV7-3 to TRBJ2-3, with D perhaps matching TRBD2 (6 bases). Germline assignment: CDR1 SGHTA and CDR2 FQGTGA. The length of the CDR3 is 14 residues. The V end lost 5 bases, the J end lost 5 bases, and 14 bases lay between the germline ends.

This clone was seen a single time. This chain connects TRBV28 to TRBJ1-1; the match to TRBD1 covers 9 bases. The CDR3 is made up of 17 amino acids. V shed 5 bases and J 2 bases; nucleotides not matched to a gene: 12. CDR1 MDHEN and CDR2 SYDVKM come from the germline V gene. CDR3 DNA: TGTGCCAGCAGTGACATACAGGGGGCAAGATCCAACACTGAAGCTTTCTTT. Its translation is CASSDIQGARSNTEAFF.

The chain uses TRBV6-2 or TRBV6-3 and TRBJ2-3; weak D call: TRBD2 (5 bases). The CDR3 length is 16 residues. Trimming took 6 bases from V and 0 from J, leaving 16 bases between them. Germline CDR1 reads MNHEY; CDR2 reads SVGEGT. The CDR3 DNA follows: TGTGCCAGCAGCCTTTGGGAGACACCTAGCACAGATACGCAGTATTTT. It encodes CASSLWETPSTDTQYF.

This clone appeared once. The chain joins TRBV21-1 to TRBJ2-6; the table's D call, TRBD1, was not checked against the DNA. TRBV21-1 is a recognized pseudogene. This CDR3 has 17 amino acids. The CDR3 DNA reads TGTGCCAGCCCCCCCGGGACAGGGAGCTCTGGGGCCAACGTCCTGACTTTC. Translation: CASPPGTGSSGANVLTF.

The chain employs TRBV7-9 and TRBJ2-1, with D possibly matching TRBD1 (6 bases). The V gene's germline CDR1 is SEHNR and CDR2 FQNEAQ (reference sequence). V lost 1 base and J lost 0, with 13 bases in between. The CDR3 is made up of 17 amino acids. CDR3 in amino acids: CASSLGLGASSYNEQFF. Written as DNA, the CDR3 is TGTGCCAGCAGCTTAGGTCTGGGGGCAAGCTCCTACAATGAGCAGTTCTTC.

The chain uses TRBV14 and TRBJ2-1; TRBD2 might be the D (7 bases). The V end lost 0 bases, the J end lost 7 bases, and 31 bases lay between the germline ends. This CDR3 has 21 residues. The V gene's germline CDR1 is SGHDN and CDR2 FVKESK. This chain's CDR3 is CASSQDLGTTKRGPLVNEQFF. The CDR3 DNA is TGTGCCAGCAGCCAAGATCTTGGGACTACTAAACGGGGGCCCCTGGTGAATGAGCAGTTCTTC.

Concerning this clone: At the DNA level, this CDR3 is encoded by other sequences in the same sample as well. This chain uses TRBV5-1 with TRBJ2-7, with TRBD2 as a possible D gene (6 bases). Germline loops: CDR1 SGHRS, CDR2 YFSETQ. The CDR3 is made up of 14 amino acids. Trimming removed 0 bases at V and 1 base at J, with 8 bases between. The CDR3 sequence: CASSLGGGSYEQYF. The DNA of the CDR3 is TGCGCCAGCAGCTTGGGAGGAGGGTCCTACGAGCAGTACTTC.

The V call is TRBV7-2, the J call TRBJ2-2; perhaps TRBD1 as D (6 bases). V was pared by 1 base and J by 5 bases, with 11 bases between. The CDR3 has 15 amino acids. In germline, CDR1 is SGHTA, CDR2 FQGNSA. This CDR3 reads CASSLGGGWTGELFF. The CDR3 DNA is TGTGCCAGCAGCTTAGGAGGGGGATGGACCGGGGAGCTGTTTTTT.

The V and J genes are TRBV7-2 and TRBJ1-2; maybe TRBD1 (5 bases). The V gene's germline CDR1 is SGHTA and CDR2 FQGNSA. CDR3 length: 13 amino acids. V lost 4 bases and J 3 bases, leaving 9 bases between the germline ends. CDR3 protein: CASSYTGDYGYTF. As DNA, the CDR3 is TGTGCCAGCAGCTATACGGGGGACTATGGCTACACCTTC.

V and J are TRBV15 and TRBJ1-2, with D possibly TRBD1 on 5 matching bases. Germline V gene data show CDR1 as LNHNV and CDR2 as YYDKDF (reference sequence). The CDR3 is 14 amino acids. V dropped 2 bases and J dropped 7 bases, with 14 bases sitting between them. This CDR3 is CATSRSQGEGGYTF. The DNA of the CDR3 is TGTGCCACCAGCAGATCCCAAGGGGAGGGTGGCTACACCTTC.

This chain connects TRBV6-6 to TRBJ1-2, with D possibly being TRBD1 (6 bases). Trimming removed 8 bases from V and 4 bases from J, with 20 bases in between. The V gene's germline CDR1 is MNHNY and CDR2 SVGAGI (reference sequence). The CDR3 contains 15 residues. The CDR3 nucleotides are TGTGCCAGCTTGCCCTTATCCGGGACAAGCTATGGCTACACCTTC. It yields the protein CASLPLSGTSYGYTF.

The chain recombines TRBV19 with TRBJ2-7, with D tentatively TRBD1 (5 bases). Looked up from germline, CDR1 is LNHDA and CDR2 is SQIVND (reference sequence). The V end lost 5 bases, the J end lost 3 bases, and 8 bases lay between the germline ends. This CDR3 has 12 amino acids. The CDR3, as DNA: TGTGCCAGTAGTCCAGACAGCTACGAGCAGTACTTC. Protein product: CASSPDSYEQYF.

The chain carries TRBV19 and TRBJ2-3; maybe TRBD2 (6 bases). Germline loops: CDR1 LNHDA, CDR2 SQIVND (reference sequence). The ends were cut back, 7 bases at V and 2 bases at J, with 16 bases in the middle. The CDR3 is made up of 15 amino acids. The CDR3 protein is CASTTGGSYTDTQYF. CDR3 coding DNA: TGTGCCAGTACCACAGGAGGGTCGTACACAGATACGCAGTATTTT. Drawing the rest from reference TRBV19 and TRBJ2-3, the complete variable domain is DGGITQSPKYLFRKEGQNVTLSCEQNLNHDAMYWYRQDPGQGLRLIYYSQIVNDFQKGDIAEGYSVSREKKESFPLTVTSAQKNPTAFYLCASTTGGSYTDTQYFGPGTRLTVL.

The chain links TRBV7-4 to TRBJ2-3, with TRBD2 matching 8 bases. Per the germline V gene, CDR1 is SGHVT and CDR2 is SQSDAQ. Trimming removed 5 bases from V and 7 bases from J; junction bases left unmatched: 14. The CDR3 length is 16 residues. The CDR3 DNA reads TGTGCCAGCAGCCCTACTGAGCGGGAGAGTCCGCATACGCAGTATTTT. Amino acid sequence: CASSPTERESPHTQYF.

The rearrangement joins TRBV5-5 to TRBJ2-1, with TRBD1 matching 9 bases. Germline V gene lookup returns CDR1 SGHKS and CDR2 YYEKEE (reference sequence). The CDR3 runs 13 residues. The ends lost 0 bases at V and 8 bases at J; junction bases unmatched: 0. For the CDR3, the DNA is TGTGCCAGCAGCTTGGGGGACAGGGATGAGCAGTTCTTC. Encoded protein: CASSLGDRDEQFF. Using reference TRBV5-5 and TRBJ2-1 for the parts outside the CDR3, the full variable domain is DAGVTQSPTHLIKTRGQQVTLRCSPISGHKSVSWYQQVLGQGPQFIFQYYEKEERGRGNFPDRFSARQFPNYSSELNVNALLLGDSALYLCASSLGDRDEQFFGPGTRLTVL.

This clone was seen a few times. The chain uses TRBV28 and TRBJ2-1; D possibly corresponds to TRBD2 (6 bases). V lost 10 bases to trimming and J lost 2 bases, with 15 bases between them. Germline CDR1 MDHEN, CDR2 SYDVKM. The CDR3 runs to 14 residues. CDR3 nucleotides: TGTGCCACTACGTCAGGGACTGCCTACAATGAGCAGTTCTTC. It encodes CATTSGTAYNEQFF.

CDR3 bases: TGTGCCAGCTCACCGCCAACAGGGGTCGGGTACAATGAGCAGTTCTTC. Encoded protein: CASSPPTGVGYNEQFF. The V call is TRBV18, the J call TRBJ2-1; the match to TRBD1 covers 7 bases. Germline V gene lookup returns CDR1 KGHSH and CDR2 LQKENI. The CDR3 is 16 amino acids. The V gene end was trimmed by 3 bases and the J gene end by 4 bases; junction bases not matched to a gene: 9.

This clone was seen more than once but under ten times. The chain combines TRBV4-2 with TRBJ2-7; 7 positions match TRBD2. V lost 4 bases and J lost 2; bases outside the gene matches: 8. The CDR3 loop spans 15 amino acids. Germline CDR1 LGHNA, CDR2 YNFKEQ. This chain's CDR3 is CASSRGGSAAYEQYF. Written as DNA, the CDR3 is TGTGCCAGCAGCCGGGGCGGGAGCGCTGCCTACGAGCAGTACTTC.

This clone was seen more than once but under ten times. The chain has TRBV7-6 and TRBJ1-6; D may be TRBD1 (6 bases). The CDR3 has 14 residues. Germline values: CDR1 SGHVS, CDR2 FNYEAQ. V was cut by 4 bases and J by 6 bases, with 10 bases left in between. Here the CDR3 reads CASSSGQINSPLHF. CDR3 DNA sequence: TGTGCCAGCAGCTCTGGACAGATTAATTCACCCCTCCACTTT. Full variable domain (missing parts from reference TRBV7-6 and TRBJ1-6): GAGVSQSPRYKVTKRGQDVALRCDPISGHVSLYWYRQALGQGPEFLTYFNYEAQQDKSGLPNDRFSAERPEGSISTLTIQRTEQRDSAMYRCASSSGQINSPLHFGNGTRLTVT.

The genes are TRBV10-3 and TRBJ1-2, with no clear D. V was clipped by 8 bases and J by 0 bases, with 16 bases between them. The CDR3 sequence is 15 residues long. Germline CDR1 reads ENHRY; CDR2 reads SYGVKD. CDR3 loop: CAIRVEGTANYGYTF. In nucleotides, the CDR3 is TGTGCCATCCGAGTAGAGGGAACAGCTAACTATGGCTACACCTTC.

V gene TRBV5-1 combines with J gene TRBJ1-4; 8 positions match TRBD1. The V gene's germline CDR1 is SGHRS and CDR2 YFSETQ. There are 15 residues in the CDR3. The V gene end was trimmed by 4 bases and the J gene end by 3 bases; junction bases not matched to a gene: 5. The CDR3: CASSRRQGPNEKLFF. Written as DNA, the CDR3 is TGCGCCAGCAGCCGGCGACAGGGGCCTAATGAAAAACTGTTTTTT.

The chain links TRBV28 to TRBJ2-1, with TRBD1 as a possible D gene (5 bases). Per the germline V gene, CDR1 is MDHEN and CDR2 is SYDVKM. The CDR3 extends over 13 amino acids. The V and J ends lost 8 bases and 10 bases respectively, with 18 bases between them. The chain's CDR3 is CASLVRVGHEQFF. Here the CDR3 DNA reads TGTGCCAGCTTAGTCAGGGTCGGGCACGAGCAGTTCTTC.

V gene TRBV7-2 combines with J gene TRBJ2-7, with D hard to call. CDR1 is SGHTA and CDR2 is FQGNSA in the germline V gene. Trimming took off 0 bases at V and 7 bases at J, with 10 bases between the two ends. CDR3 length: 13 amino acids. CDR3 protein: CASSLALTGEQYF. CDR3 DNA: TGTGCCAGCAGCTTAGCGTTAACCGGTGAGCAGTACTTC.

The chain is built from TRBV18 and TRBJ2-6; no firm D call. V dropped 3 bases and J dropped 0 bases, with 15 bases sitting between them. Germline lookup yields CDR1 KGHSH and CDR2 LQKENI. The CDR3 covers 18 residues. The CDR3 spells CASSPAVGSLSGANVLTF. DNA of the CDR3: TGTGCCAGCTCACCGGCGGTCGGGTCGCTCTCTGGGGCCAACGTCCTGACTTTC.

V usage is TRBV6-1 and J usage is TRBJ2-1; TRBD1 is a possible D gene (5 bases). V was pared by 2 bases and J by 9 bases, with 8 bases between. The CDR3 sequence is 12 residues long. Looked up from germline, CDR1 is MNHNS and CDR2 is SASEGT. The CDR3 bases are TGTGCCAGCAGTGAAAATGGGGCTGAGCAGTTCTTC. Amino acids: CASSENGAEQFF.

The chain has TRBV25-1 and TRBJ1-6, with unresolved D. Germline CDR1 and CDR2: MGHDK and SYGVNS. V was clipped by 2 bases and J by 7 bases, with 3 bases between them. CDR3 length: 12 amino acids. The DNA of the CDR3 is TGTGCCAGCAGTGAACAGAATTCACCCCTCCACTTT. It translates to CASSEQNSPLHF.